The sequence of this TCR beta chain was determined in a study of blood T cell repertoires in COVID-19. The CDR3 length is 15 residues. Germline CDR1 and CDR2: LGHNT and FRNRAP. Regarding this clone: Germline and junction disagree at one end, which may indicate a read error.

The repertoire was sequenced with immunoSEQ multiplex PCR; TCRdb's copy has only in-frame clones and lacks some. Seen here are about 150,000 clones, 75% to 85% observed once, and the top ten hold 0.5% to 0.65%. This TCR was sampled from a man aged 55 to 70 with acute or convalescent COVID-19. J is TRBJ2-5 and V is TRBV12-5; TRBD2 is a possible D gene (6 bases). What was sequenced was peripheral blood. CDR3 residues: CASGYRSSGGEAQYF. CDR3 coding DNA: TGTGCTAGTGGTTATCGCAGTTCCGGGGGAGAGGCCCAGTACTTC.